The present T cell receptor beta chain was sequenced within a study of T cells expressing NK-cell markers. Study in general: CD3+CD56+NKG2C+, CD3+CD56+NKG2C- and CD3+CD56-NKG2C+ T cells, once sorted, supplied the TCR beta repertoires. Among eight sequenced donors, seven carried HCMV seropositivity while one was seronegative.

Following a re-call of the 5' RACE reads, TCRdb has one entry per CDR3 protein and lacks DNA. The sample shows roughly 150,000 distinct CDR3 sequences, and approximately 18% sits with its ten largest clones. CDR3 size: 17 residues. CDR1 and CDR2 from the germline V gene are SGDLS and YYNGEE. Comment on this clonotype: Its antigen is not identified.

The study's findings and limits: Similarly, these clonotypes led the CD3+CD56-NKG2C+ fraction as well in a handful of donors. The study found dominant NKG2C+ clonotypes at roughly 1.0-7.5% of CD8+ T cells in roughly six donors.

Sample: blood T cells: a sorted CD56 or NKG2C T cell subset, CD4+ or CD8+ T cells, or bulk PBMC T cells (not recorded which). The gene calls are TRBV9 and TRBJ2-3; TCRdb's assignment of TRBD1 cannot be checked, as there is no DNA. The clonotype comes from a woman between 18 and 75 years old in good health. The CDR3 region is CASSRAGAGGPGDTQYF.